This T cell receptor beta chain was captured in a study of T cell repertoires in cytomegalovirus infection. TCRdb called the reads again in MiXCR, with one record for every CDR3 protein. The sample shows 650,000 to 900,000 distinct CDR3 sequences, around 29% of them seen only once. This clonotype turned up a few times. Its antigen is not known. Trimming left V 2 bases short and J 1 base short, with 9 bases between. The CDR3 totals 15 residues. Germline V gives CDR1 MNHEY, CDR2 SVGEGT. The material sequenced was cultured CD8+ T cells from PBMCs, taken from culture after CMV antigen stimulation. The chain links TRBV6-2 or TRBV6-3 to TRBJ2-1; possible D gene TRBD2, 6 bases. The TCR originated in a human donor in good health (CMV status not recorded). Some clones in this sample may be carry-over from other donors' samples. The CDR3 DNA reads TGTGCCAGCAGTTACGATGGGGGGTCCTACAATGAGCAGTTCTTC. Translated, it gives CASSYDGGSYNEQFF.